The next 8 T cell receptor beta chains were all read from a single sample in a study of T cell changes during pregnancy in multiple sclerosis (dated by TCRdb to between 2019 and 2020). The protocol used for the library was the immunoSEQ multiplex PCR assay. This is the immuneACCESS table as TCRdb keeps it, with only in-frame sequences that have V and J called. A part of the clones is gone; compared with another copy, unresolved V genes explain less than half, and the rest is unexplained. The sample table holds 90,000 or so clones, of which roughly nine tenths were seen once. 3.5% of the sample lies in the top ten. The sample was PBMCs, taken in the first trimester of pregnancy. These receptors were taken from a female donor in good health, serving as a control in a pregnancy study. Some clones in this sample may be carry-over from other donors' samples.

A remark on this clone: Sequence at one end of the junction differs from germline and may be a read error. The same CDR3 also results from other DNA sequences found in this sample. J is TRBJ1-4 and V is TRBV2; D ambiguous. Germline CDR1 SNHLY, CDR2 FYNNEI. CDR3 length: 11 residues. CDR3 protein: CASSELEKLFF. The CDR3 nucleotides read TGTGCTAGCAGTGAACTTGAAAAACTGTTTTTT.

The sample holds one count of this clone. The chain links TRBV9 to TRBJ2-1, with a weak D call TRBD2 (6 bases). This CDR3 has 12 amino acids. From germline, CDR1 is SGDLS and CDR2 YYNGEE. The V end lost 4 bases, the J end lost 9 bases, and 11 bases lay between the germline ends. CDR3 residues: CASSPAGSEQFF. Written as DNA, the CDR3 is TGTGCCAGCAGCCCCGCGGGGTCTGAGCAGTTCTTC.

This chain uses TRBV11-3 with TRBJ2-1; D unclear. Trimming stripped 2 bases from V and 7 bases from J, with 9 bases between. This CDR3 is 13 amino acids long. The germline V gene has CDR1 SGHNT and CDR2 YENEEA. The CDR3 is CASSLTTRNEQFF. The CDR3 DNA follows: TGTGCCAGCAGCTTAACAACCAGGAATGAGCAGTTCTTC.

The V gene is TRBV6-5, the J gene TRBJ1-4; 9 nucleotides match TRBD1. Germline loops: CDR1 MNHEY, CDR2 SVGAGI. The CDR3 covers 14 residues. Germline trimming cut 7 bases from V and 5 bases from J; bases unmatched to any gene: 5. The CDR3 region is CASTQQGANEKLFF. In nucleotides, the CDR3 is TGTGCCAGCACCCAACAGGGGGCAAATGAAAAACTGTTTTTT.

The chain is built from TRBV10-2 and TRBJ2-7; a weak D match, TRBD2 (7 bases). The CDR3 is made up of 14 amino acids. V lost 1 base and J 6 bases, leaving 13 bases between the germline ends. In germline, CDR1 is WSHSY, CDR2 SAAADI. CDR3 sequence: CASSEFPGEGEQYF. The CDR3, as DNA: TGCGCCAGCAGTGAGTTCCCAGGGGAGGGCGAGCAGTACTTC.

The chain recombines TRBV4-3 with TRBJ2-5; TRBD1 matches 8 bases. Germline CDR1 reads LGHNA; CDR2 reads YSLEER. With V trimmed by 4 bases and J by 1 base, 2 bases remained unmatched. This CDR3 spans 14 amino acids. The CDR3 sequence is CASSPDRAQETQYF. The CDR3 nucleotides read TGCGCCAGCAGCCCGGACAGGGCCCAAGAGACCCAGTACTTC.

The chain joins TRBV6-6 to TRBJ1-1; D remains unclear. The length of the CDR3 is 15 residues. Germline CDR1 is MNHNY and CDR2 is SVGAGI (reference sequence). Trimming left V 7 bases short and J 1 base short, with 16 bases between. The CDR3, as DNA: TGTGCCAGCACCTTAAAGGAGGGATCGAACACTGAAGCTTTCTTT. It yields the protein CASTLKEGSNTEAFF.

The genes are TRBV18 and TRBJ2-7; 10 bases line up with TRBD2. J gave up 2 bases and V 3 bases, and 4 bases lay outside the gene matches. CDR1 and CDR2 from the germline V gene are KGHSH and LQKENI. This CDR3 region has 15 residues. The CDR3, as DNA: TGTGCCAGCTCACCCCCTAGCGGGAGTACCTACGAGCAGTACTTC. Its protein product is CASSPPSGSTYEQYF. The full variable domain, in which reference TRBV18 and TRBJ2-7 provide the parts outside the CDR3, is NAGVMQNPRHLVRRRGQEARLRCSPMKGHSHVYWYRQLPEEGLKFMVYLQKENIIDESGMPKERFSAEFPKEGPSILRIQQVVRGDSAAYFCASSPPSGSTYEQYFGPGTRLTVT.